This TCR beta chain was sequenced for a study of cytomegalovirus exposure and HLA in healthy donors. It was with 60 Vbeta and 13 Jbeta primers that the PCR ran. Sequenced by immunoSEQ multiplex PCR; TCRdb stores in-frame clones only, minus some. The data contain about 130,000 clones, 70% to 80% of them singletons. The TCR sequence derives from a human donor in good health. Sequenced: PBMCs.

As DNA, the CDR3 is TGTGCCAGCAGCTGGGTCCCACTAGCGGGAGCTGTCGAGACCCAGTACTTC. It translates to CASSWVPLAGAVETQYF. The rearrangement links TRBV5-6 to TRBJ2-5, with TRBD2 matching over 11 bases. The CDR3 totals 17 residues. The germline V gene has CDR1 SGHDT and CDR2 YYEEEE. The ends lost 3 bases at V and 5 bases at J; junction bases unmatched: 12.